The clone carrying this TCR beta chain was counted ten times or more. Germline CDR1 is KGHSH and CDR2 is LQKENI. With V trimmed by 2 bases and J by 4 bases, 1 base remained unmatched. The CDR3 runs to 13 residues. This specimen belongs to a study of neurological immune-mediated disorders. TCRdb reanalysed the 5' RACE reads using MiXCR and keeps one entry per CDR3 protein. The repertoire consists of 50,000 to 60,000 distinct CDR3 sequences, with roughly 15% occurring once and the leading ten covering 3.5% to 4.5%. The receptor's source is a man aged 60-69 years in good health. The material sequenced was PBMCs. The rearrangement uses TRBV18 and TRBJ1-2; TRBD1 matches 7 bases. The DNA for the CDR3 is TGTGCCAGCTCACCAAAGGGGGCCTATGGCTACACCTTC. It codes for CASSPKGAYGYTF.